What follows are 18 T cell receptor beta chains derived from one specimen sequenced in a study of naive and memory T cell subsets. The beta constant-region primer was an equimolar mix of two oligonucleotides covering TRBC1 and TRBC2. Each CDR3 protein is one row after TCRdb ran MiXCR on the UMI-ligation and nested PCR reads. Counted here are more than 35,000 distinct CDR3 sequences, about an eighth occurring once; the ten biggest clones make up roughly a fifth. The specimen was effector memory CD4+ T cells from blood. Sample subset: effector memory, CD45RA- CD27-. The receptors were sampled from a human donor in good health.

The chain links TRBV5-5 to TRBJ2-7; D perhaps matches TRBD1 (5 bases). Trimming removed 0 bases from V and 2 bases from J, with 9 bases in between. There are 14 residues in the CDR3. CDR1 is SGHKS and CDR2 is YYEKEE in the germline V gene (reference sequence). The CDR3 loop reads CASSLGRGPYEQYF. The CDR3 region has the DNA TGTGCCAGCAGCTTGGGAAGGGGTCCCTACGAGCAGTACTTC.

The chain has TRBV7-2 and TRBJ1-6; D gene uncertain. This CDR3 comprises 15 residues. V lost 2 bases and J 8 bases, leaving 13 bases between the germline ends. The germline CDR1 and CDR2 sequences are SGHTA and FQGNSA. The CDR3 DNA sequence: TGTGCCAGCAGCTTATCCGGCAGTCTCTATTCACCCCTCCACTTT. Its translation is CASSLSGSLYSPLHF. The full variable domain, with the rest looked up from reference TRBV7-2 and TRBJ1-6, is GAGVSQSPSNKVTEKGKDVELRCDPISGHTALYWYRQSLGQGLEFLIYFQGNSAPDKSGLPSDRFSAERTGGSVSTLTIQRTQQEDSAVYLCASSLSGSLYSPLHFGNGTRLTVT.

This clonotype appeared a few times. V and J are TRBV3-1 and TRBJ2-3; D may correspond to TRBD1 or TRBD2 (5 bases each). There are 13 residues in the CDR3. Germline loops: CDR1 LGHDT, CDR2 YNNKEL (reference sequence). V lost 5 bases, J lost 11 bases, and 17 bases lay in between. CDR3 coding DNA: TGTGCCAGCAGCAGGGACCGTAGGGAAATGCAGTATTTT. Protein product: CASSRDRREMQYF.

The chain is built from TRBV12-3 or TRBV12-4 and TRBJ2-5, with 8 bases fitting TRBD2. The CDR3 runs to 15 residues. V lost 5 bases, J lost 2 bases, and 7 bases stayed unmatched. The CDR3 loop reads CASSPAIAGQETQYF. The CDR3 DNA is TGTGCCAGCAGTCCCGCGATAGCGGGGCAAGAGACCCAGTACTTC.

The chain carries TRBV6-2 or TRBV6-3 and TRBJ2-3, with D tentatively TRBD2 (6 bases). Germline V gene data show CDR1 as MNHEY and CDR2 as SVGEGT. The CDR3 consists of 16 residues. The V gene lost 2 bases and the J gene lost 4 bases, with 16 bases spanning the gap. CDR3: CASSYGLVLAADTQYF. CDR3 DNA sequence: TGTGCCAGCAGTTACGGCTTAGTACTAGCCGCAGATACGCAGTATTTT.

The chain combines TRBV5-1 with TRBJ2-7; 11 bases align to TRBD1. The junction had 8 bases not matched to a gene; V was cut back by 0 bases and J by 0 bases. The CDR3 covers 18 residues. Germline assignment: CDR1 SGHRS and CDR2 YFSETQ. CDR3 DNA sequence: TGCGCCAGCAGCTTGGGAAGGACAGGGGGCTCCAGCTCCTACGAGCAGTACTTC. The encoded protein is CASSLGRTGGSSSYEQYF. The whole variable domain, remainder taken from reference TRBV5-1 and TRBJ2-7, is KAGVTQTPRYLIKTRGQQVTLSCSPISGHRSVSWYQQTPGQGLQFLFEYFSETQRNKGNFPGRFSGRQFSNSRSEMNVSTLELGDSALYLCASSLGRTGGSSSYEQYFGPGTRLTVT.

The CDR3 coding sequence is TGTGCCAGCAGTGTGTCCGGGACGGTGGCTTTCTTT. It specifies CASSVSGTVAFF. The rearrangement links TRBV28 to TRBJ1-1, with a possible D match to TRBD1 (5 bases). The CDR3 is 12 amino acids. Trimming pared 5 bases from V and 11 bases from J, leaving 15 bases between. Germline V lookup: CDR1 MDHEN, CDR2 SYDVKM.

This clonotype has just a few counts. The CDR3, as DNA: TGTGCCAGCAGCTTTTCCTACCAAGAGACCCAGTACTTC. Residues: CASSFSYQETQYF. The chain has TRBV7-2 and TRBJ2-5, with no clear D. The CDR3 has 13 amino acids. CDR1 is SGHTA, CDR2 FQGNSA, per germline. V shed 3 bases and J shed 0 bases, with 5 bases lying between them.

This clonotype was counted a few times. The chain links TRBV2 to TRBJ1-5; D uncertain. CDR1 and CDR2 from the germline V gene are SNHLY and FYNNEI. The germline V and J ends were trimmed by 3 bases and 2 bases, with 11 bases remaining between them. CDR3 size: 15 residues. DNA of the CDR3: TGTGCCAGCAGTGATATGCGCTGGGGCAATCAGCCCCAGCATTTT. This gives the protein CASSDMRWGNQPQHF.

Only a few counts were recorded for this clonotype. This rearrangement joins TRBV10-1 to TRBJ2-1, with unresolved D. V gave up 2 bases and J gave up 5 bases, with 7 bases separating them. This CDR3 spans 13 amino acids. Per germline, CDR1 WNHNN and CDR2 SYGVQD (reference sequence). The chain's CDR3 is CASSEPTNNEQFF. CDR3 bases: TGCGCCAGCAGTGAGCCCACGAACAATGAGCAGTTCTTC.

This clonotype was observed at least ten times. This chain connects TRBV29-1 to TRBJ1-2; maybe TRBD1 (5 bases). Per the germline V gene, CDR1 is SQVTM and CDR2 is ANQGSEA. V lost 7 bases and J 4 bases, leaving 19 bases between the germline ends. This CDR3 comprises 14 residues. CDR3 amino acids: CSAKGGRVSYGYTF. The CDR3 DNA reads as TGCAGCGCCAAAGGTGGCAGGGTGAGCTATGGCTACACCTTC.

The V call is TRBV29-1, the J call TRBJ2-1; the match to TRBD2 covers 8 bases. Trimming took 6 bases from V and 8 from J; bases not matched to a gene: 12. Germline V gene sequence: CDR1 SQVTM, CDR2 ANQGSEA. The CDR3 consists of 14 residues. CDR3 DNA sequence: TGCAGCGTGAAAGCGGGAGTGTTTGGCCATGAGCAGTTCTTC. This sequence encodes CSVKAGVFGHEQFF.

This clonotype has a count of ten or more. The V and J genes are TRBV6-2 or TRBV6-3 and TRBJ2-5; D is tentatively TRBD1 or TRBD2 (5 bases each). The germline V gene encodes CDR1 MNHEY and CDR2 SVGEGT. The V and J ends lost 6 bases and 2 bases respectively, with 25 bases between them. The length of the CDR3 is 18 residues. The CDR3 loop reads CASRTHHGANVLQETQYF. CDR3 coding DNA: TGTGCCAGCAGGACCCATCACGGGGCAAACGTGCTTCAAGAGACCCAGTACTTC.

Sample share makes this clonotype medium-sized. The rearrangement links TRBV25-1 to TRBJ2-1; D is perhaps TRBD2 (5 bases). CDR1 is MGHDK and CDR2 is SYGVNS in the germline V gene. CDR3 length: 14 amino acids. V lost 9 bases and J 2 bases, leaving 14 bases between the germline ends. The CDR3 here is CASHGGSTYNEQFF. The CDR3 bases are TGTGCCAGTCATGGCGGGTCCACCTACAATGAGCAGTTCTTC.

This clonotype has only a few counts. The V call is TRBV6-5, the J call TRBJ2-2; no definite D call. V was trimmed by 6 bases and J by 6 bases, leaving 11 bases between them. Germline V gene data show CDR1 as MNHEY and CDR2 as SVGAGI. This CDR3 is 13 amino acids long. The chain's CDR3 is CASSNPSPGELFF. The CDR3 DNA reads as TGTGCCAGCAGCAACCCTTCTCCCGGGGAGCTGTTTTTT.

This clonotype was observed many times. V is TRBV11-2 and J is TRBJ2-4; D is unresolved. The CDR3 sequence is 16 residues long. The germline CDR1 and CDR2 sequences are SGHAT and FQNNGV. V lost 2 bases and J lost 1, with 12 bases in between. The CDR3 spells CASSLSGGKAKNIQYF. The CDR3 DNA follows: TGTGCCAGCAGCTTATCGGGTGGGAAGGCCAAAAACATTCAGTACTTC.

This clonotype was picked up a small number of times. CDR3 in amino acids: CSATTPFGTEASANYGYTF. CDR3 nucleotides: TGCAGTGCTACCACGCCCTTCGGGACAGAGGCCTCCGCTAACTATGGCTACACCTTC. The rearrangement links TRBV20-1 to TRBJ1-2; 7 bases map to TRBD1. CDR1 DFQATT and CDR2 SNEGSKA come from the germline V gene (reference sequence). The CDR3 contains 19 residues. J was trimmed by 0 bases and V by 4 bases; bases with no gene match: 20.

This clonotype has a count of ten or more. The chain couples TRBV7-8 to TRBJ2-3, with 7 bases that match TRBD2. Germline CDR1 is SGHVS and CDR2 is FQNEAQ. The CDR3 runs to 13 residues. With 4 bases clipped from V and 11 bases from J, the junction kept 9 bases outside the gene matches. CDR3 bases: TGTGCCAGCAGCTCCCGAGGCCCGGGGGGGCAGTATTTT. Translated: CASSSRGPGGQYF.